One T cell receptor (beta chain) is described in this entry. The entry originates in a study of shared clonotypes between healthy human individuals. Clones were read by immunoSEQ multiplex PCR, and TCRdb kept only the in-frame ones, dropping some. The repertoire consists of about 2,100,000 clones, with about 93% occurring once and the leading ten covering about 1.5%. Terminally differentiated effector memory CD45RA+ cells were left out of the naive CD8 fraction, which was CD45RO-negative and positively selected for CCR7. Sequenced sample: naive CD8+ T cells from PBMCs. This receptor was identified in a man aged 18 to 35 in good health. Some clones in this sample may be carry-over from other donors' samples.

The CDR3 region is CASSSRQGFRDTQYF. The CDR3 bases are TGTGCCAGCAGCTCGCGACAGGGATTTCGAGATACGCAGTATTTT. The J gene is TRBJ2-3, the V gene TRBV9; TRBD1 matches 7 bases. The CDR3 is 15 amino acids. Germline V gene sequence: CDR1 SGDLS, CDR2 YYNGEE. Losses at the gene ends were 4 bases for V and 5 bases for J; bases not matched to a gene: 10. The entire variable domain, with the rest obtained from reference TRBV9 and TRBJ2-3, is as follows: DSGVTQTPKHLITATGQRVTLRCSPRSGDLSVYWYQQSLDQGLQFLIQYYNGEERAKGNILERFSAQQFPDLHSELNLSSLELGDSALYFCASSSRQGFRDTQYFGPGTRLTVL.